These 28 T cell receptor beta chains were all obtained from the same sample, sequenced in a study of cytomegalovirus exposure and HLA in healthy donors. A multiplex PCR was run with 60 Vbeta primers and 13 Jbeta primers. Assay used: immunoSEQ multiplex PCR; TCRdb lists only in-frame clones, some missing. Of around 150,000 clones listed, around 72% were seen once; the top ten hold 4.2%. The sample was PBMCs. The receptor set was obtained from a man aged 45-60 years in good health and CMV-seropositive.

The genes are TRBV5-1 and TRBJ1-4; D is possibly TRBD1 (6 bases). Germline loops: CDR1 SGHRS, CDR2 YFSETQ. The CDR3 is made up of 15 amino acids. Trimming left V 1 base short and J 1 base short, with 8 bases between. Here the CDR3 DNA reads TGCGCCAGCAGCTTGAGGACAGAAACTAATGAAAAACTGTTTTTT. It encodes CASSLRTETNEKLFF.

This clone was picked up a small number of times. DNA for the CDR3: TGTGCCAGCAGCCGGGACAGGGATGAAAAACTGTTTTTT. This codes for CASSRDRDEKLFF. V usage is TRBV6-1 and J usage is TRBJ1-4; the match to TRBD1 covers 9 bases. CDR1 MNHNS and CDR2 SASEGT come from the germline V gene. The trim removed 6 bases at V and 6 bases at J, leaving 2 bases unmatched. This CDR3 region has 13 residues.

This clone has only one observation. The V call is TRBV7-2, the J call TRBJ2-5; 10 bases are shared with TRBD2. This CDR3 is 16 amino acids long. CDR1 is SGHTA and CDR2 is FQGNSA in the germline V gene. Germline trimming cut 5 bases from V and 6 bases from J; bases unmatched to any gene: 12. The CDR3 DNA is TGTGCCAGCAGCCCTCCCCGGACTAGCGGTACGCAGACCCAGTACTTC. Protein product: CASSPPRTSGTQTQYF.

The V and J genes are TRBV5-6 and TRBJ1-6; D gene uncertain. Germline values: CDR1 SGHDT, CDR2 YYEEEE. This CDR3 region has 13 residues. Trimming left V 0 bases short and J 7 bases short, with 5 bases between. CDR3 protein: CASSLARNSPLHF. The CDR3 DNA follows: TGTGCCAGCAGCTTGGCCAGGAATTCACCCCTCCACTTT. The entire variable domain, with the rest obtained from reference TRBV5-6 and TRBJ1-6, is as follows: DAGVTQSPTHLIKTRGQQVTLRCSPKSGHDTVSWYQQALGQGPQFIFQYYEEEERQRGNFPDRFSGHQFPNYSSELNVNALLLGDSALYLCASSLARNSPLHFGNGTRLTVT.

The CDR3 region has the DNA TGTGCCAGCAGCTGGGGAGGTGGCACTGAAGCTTTCTTT. Its translation is CASSWGGGTEAFF. The chain joins TRBV11-2 to TRBJ1-1, with no clear D. This CDR3 spans 13 amino acids. Germline CDR1 and CDR2: SGHAT and FQNNGV. Trimming left V 4 bases short and J 4 bases short, with 10 bases between.

The DNA of the CDR3 is TGTGCCAGCAGTCCCTGGACTGGAGGAATCCAGTTCTTC. This sequence encodes CASSPWTGGIQFF. This chain connects TRBV27 to TRBJ2-1; D may be TRBD2 (5 bases). V was shortened by 5 bases and J by 13 bases, with 18 bases between the two germline ends. There are 13 residues in the CDR3. The germline V gene has CDR1 MNHEY and CDR2 SMNVEV (reference sequence).

Details on this clone: The same CDR3 also results from other DNA sequences found in this sample. The J gene is TRBJ1-2, the V gene TRBV19, with TRBD1 as a possible D gene (6 bases). The CDR3 totals 13 residues. Trimming cost V 1 base and J 5 bases, with 8 bases left between them. The V gene's germline CDR1 is LNHDA and CDR2 SQIVND (reference sequence). The CDR3 protein is CASSIGTAYGYTF. In nucleotides, the CDR3 is TGTGCCAGTAGTATAGGGACAGCGTATGGCTACACCTTC.

For this clone: The junction shows a germline mismatch at one end, possibly a read error. The sample contains more than one DNA sequence encoding this CDR3. The rearrangement links TRBV6-4 to TRBJ2-2; possibly TRBD1 for D (5 bases). The germline V gene has CDR1 MRHNA and CDR2 SNTAGT. CDR3 length equals 14 residues. CDR3 residues: CASSAGQSTGELFF. The CDR3 DNA follows: TGTGCCAGCAGTGCAGGGCAGTCCACCGGAGAGCTGTTTTTT.

V and J are TRBV19 and TRBJ2-3; D is undetermined. The germline gives CDR1 LNHDA, CDR2 SQIVND (reference sequence). CDR3 length: 12 amino acids. V was trimmed by 4 bases and J by 5 bases, leaving 7 bases between them. In DNA, the CDR3 is TGTGCCAGTAGTAGTTCAATAGATACGCAGTATTTT. It yields the protein CASSSSIDTQYF.

This chain joins TRBV5-4 and TRBJ2-3; TRBD2 matches 7 bases. Losses at the gene ends were 4 bases for V and 4 bases for J; bases not matched to a gene: 6. Germline lookup yields CDR1 SGHNT and CDR2 YYREEE (reference sequence). There are 14 residues in the CDR3. CDR3 DNA: TGTGCCAGCAGCCCGGGAGGTCGGCCAGATACGCAGTATTTT. Protein product: CASSPGGRPDTQYF.

The chain is built from TRBV5-4 and TRBJ2-2, with D tentatively TRBD1 (5 bases). Germline values: CDR1 SGHNT, CDR2 YYREEE (reference sequence). The CDR3 runs to 14 residues. V shed 2 bases and J shed 4 bases, with 9 bases lying between them. The CDR3 region is CASSFTGSTGELFF. Here the CDR3 DNA reads TGTGCCAGCAGCTTTACAGGCTCCACCGGGGAGCTGTTTTTT.

This clone was found once. The chain uses TRBV4-1 and TRBJ2-6; the D gene is possibly TRBD1 (6 bases). Germline V gene lookup returns CDR1 MGHRA and CDR2 YSYEKL. The V gene lost 0 bases and the J gene lost 3 bases, with 15 bases spanning the gap. The CDR3 runs to 18 residues. CDR3 amino acids: CASSQEWGQVVGANVLTF. DNA of the CDR3: TGCGCCAGCAGCCAAGAATGGGGGCAGGTGGTTGGGGCCAACGTCCTGACTTTC.

This clone was detected ten times or more. The chain combines TRBV5-6 with TRBJ1-1; D gene ambiguous. The germline V gene has CDR1 SGHDT and CDR2 YYEEEE. The CDR3 extends over 15 amino acids. V shed 0 bases and J shed 4 bases, with 13 bases lying between them. CDR3 in DNA: TGTGCCAGCAGCTTGGGCAGGATGGCATCCACTGAAGCTTTCTTT. Amino acid sequence: CASSLGRMASTEAFF.

There are a few counts of this clone. The rearrangement links TRBV5-6 to TRBJ1-4; 10 positions match TRBD1. J gave up 0 bases and V 1 base, and 3 bases lay outside the gene matches. There are 17 residues in the CDR3. Germline V gene lookup returns CDR1 SGHDT and CDR2 YYEEEE. The CDR3 loop reads CASSLLGQGATNEKLFF. The CDR3, as DNA: TGTGCCAGCAGCTTGTTAGGACAGGGGGCAACTAATGAAAAACTGTTTTTT.

The chain couples TRBV7-6 to TRBJ2-7, with D perhaps TRBD1 (5 bases). V was cut by 4 bases and J by 6 bases, with 13 bases left in between. This CDR3 is built from 13 residues. Germline loops: CDR1 SGHVS, CDR2 FNYEAQ. The CDR3 DNA reads TGTGCCAGCAGCTCCCGCCAGGGCTCCGAGCAGTACTTC. This codes for CASSSRQGSEQYF.

The genes are TRBV18 and TRBJ1-2, with D uncertain. Germline assignment: CDR1 KGHSH and CDR2 LQKENI. This CDR3 contains 13 residues. V was trimmed by 8 bases and J by 1 base, leaving 11 bases between them. The CDR3 DNA reads TGTGCCAGCCAGCCGGGAATTAACTATGGCTACACCTTC. This encodes CASQPGINYGYTF.

V and J are TRBV7-9 and TRBJ1-1; 11 positions agree with TRBD1. The germline CDR1 and CDR2 sequences are SEHNR and FQNEAQ (reference sequence). CDR3 size: 12 residues. The V gene end was trimmed by 5 bases and the J gene end by 12 bases; junction bases not matched to a gene: 5. CDR3 DNA sequence: TGTGCCAGCAGCCCCTGGGACAGGGGGACTTTCTTT. Its protein is CASSPWDRGTFF.

The gene calls are TRBV5-1 and TRBJ1-2; 8 bases agree with TRBD1. Per the germline V gene, CDR1 is SGHRS and CDR2 is YFSETQ. The CDR3 runs 15 residues. V was pared by 7 bases and J by 6 bases, with 14 bases of the junction left unmatched. DNA of the CDR3: TGCGCCAGCGGCGAGGACAGGGTACTACCTCATGGCTACACCTTC. Its translation is CASGEDRVLPHGYTF.

This clone appeared a few times. The chain employs TRBV7-2 and TRBJ2-5; 7 bases are a match to TRBD2. V was pared by 5 bases and J by 1 base, with 7 bases of the junction left unmatched. This CDR3 spans 15 amino acids. Germline CDR1 reads SGHTA; CDR2 reads FQGNSA. The CDR3 nucleotides read TGTGCCAGCAGCCACGGACTAGTGGTCCAAGAGACCCAGTACTTC. Translated: CASSHGLVVQETQYF.

This clone was found many times. The gene calls are TRBV6-1 and TRBJ2-1, with 11 bases aligning to TRBD2. Trimming cost V 8 bases and J 6 bases; bases outside gene matches: 9. The CDR3 spans 15 residues. The germline V gene encodes CDR1 MNHNS and CDR2 SASEGT. The CDR3 DNA follows: TGTGCCAGCTACCGACTAGCGGGGCGGGGCAATGAGCAGTTCTTC. Translated, it gives CASYRLAGRGNEQFF.

The count of this clone is one. The rearrangement uses TRBV27 and TRBJ2-1, with D hard to call. Germline CDR1 and CDR2: MNHEY and SMNVEV (reference sequence). Trimming cost V 5 bases and J 6 bases, with 11 bases left between them. CDR3 size: 13 residues. CDR3 nucleotides: TGTGCCAGCAGTCTCTCAGTCGCCAATGAGCAGTTCTTC. Its protein is CASSLSVANEQFF.

The chain couples TRBV14 to TRBJ2-3, with 8 bases lining up with TRBD2. The CDR3 consists of 15 residues. V gave up 3 bases and J gave up 8 bases; unmatched junction bases: 10. Germline-derived CDR1 and CDR2 are SGHDN and FVKESK. CDR3 nucleotides: TGTGCCAGCAGCCACCTCCGGGGGGGGCGAGGTACGCAGTATTTT. This sequence encodes CASSHLRGGRGTQYF.

The rearrangement joins TRBV5-1 to TRBJ2-3, with 7 bases matching TRBD2. The J segment lost 5 bases and the V segment lost 3 bases, leaving 9 bases of the junction unmatched. In germline, CDR1 is SGHRS, CDR2 YFSETQ. This CDR3 region has 15 residues. CDR3 amino acids: CASSSSGGGGDTQYF. CDR3 DNA: TGCGCCAGCAGCTCCTCTGGGGGGGGAGGAGATACGCAGTATTTT.

This clone has a handful of counts. The rearrangement joins TRBV10-3 to TRBJ1-1, with D maybe TRBD1 (6 bases). Germline V gives CDR1 ENHRY, CDR2 SYGVKD. V dropped 6 bases and J dropped 3 bases, with 14 bases sitting between them. This CDR3 is built from 14 residues. CDR3 coding DNA: TGTGCCATCAGCAAACAGGGTGGGGACACTGAAGCTTTCTTT. Encoded protein: CAISKQGGDTEAFF.

V and J are TRBV28 and TRBJ1-5; tentative D call: TRBD1 (5 bases). The germline V and J ends were trimmed by 3 bases and 5 bases, with 11 bases remaining between them. Per the germline V gene, CDR1 is MDHEN and CDR2 is SYDVKM. CDR3 length: 14 residues. The CDR3 here is CASSFMGGHQPQHF. The CDR3 DNA is TGTGCCAGCAGTTTTATGGGGGGTCATCAGCCCCAGCATTTT.

The chain uses TRBV7-9 and TRBJ2-2; D is perhaps TRBD2 (6 bases). The CDR3 covers 16 residues. Germline CDR1 reads SEHNR; CDR2 reads FQNEAQ (reference sequence). V gave up 1 base and J gave up 7 bases, with 16 bases separating them. The CDR3 here is CASSLVGGKTIGELFF. Written as DNA, the CDR3 is TGTGCCAGCAGCTTAGTTGGCGGGAAGACGATCGGGGAGCTGTTTTTT. The full variable domain, completed using reference TRBV7-9 and TRBJ2-2, is DTGVSQNPRHKITKRGQNVTFRCDPISEHNRLYWYRQTLGQGPEFLTYFQNEAQLEKSRLLSDRFSAERPKGSFSTLEIQRTEQGDSAMYLCASSLVGGKTIGELFFGEGSRLTVL.

The genes are TRBV2 and TRBJ2-6, with unresolved D. This CDR3 spans 14 amino acids. V dropped 0 bases and J dropped 9 bases, with 9 bases sitting between them. The V gene's germline CDR1 is SNHLY and CDR2 FYNNEI. In DNA form, the CDR3 reads TGTGCCAGCAGTGAAGCGGAGAGATACAACGTCCTGACTTTC. As protein: CASSEAERYNVLTF. Full variable domain (missing parts from reference TRBV2 and TRBJ2-6): EPEVTQTPSHQVTQMGQEVILRCVPISNHLYFYWYRQILGQKVEFLVSFYNNEISEKSEIFDDQFSVERPDGSNFTLKIRSTKLEDSAMYFCASSEAERYNVLTFGAGSRLTVL.

This clone was observed a handful of times. This chain connects TRBV7-2 to TRBJ2-7; 11 bases agree with TRBD2. The V and J ends lost 6 bases and 6 bases, in that order; junction bases with no gene match: 13. Germline-derived CDR1 and CDR2 are SGHTA and FQGNSA. CDR3 length: 16 residues. The CDR3 region is CASSPPSGRSGREQYF. CDR3 DNA: TGTGCCAGCAGTCCCCCTAGCGGGAGGAGCGGGCGCGAGCAGTACTTC.